These T cell receptor beta chains were read from a single sample in a study of T-cell reconstitution after alpha-beta-depleted transplantation in children. MiXCR was run by TCRdb on the PCR reads, yielding one entry per CDR3 protein. The table shows 200,000 to 250,000 distinct CDR3 sequences, with roughly a tenth occurring only once. The source was PBMCs, collected before TCRalphabeta/CD19-depleted stem cell transplant. Receptor source: a child under two years old with acute myeloid leukemia, due to receive a stem cell transplant. CDR3s include the opening cysteine and the closing phenylalanine or tryptophan. Each record gives: clone size, V gene, J gene, D gene, CDR3 protein, CDR3 DNA. D genes are given only for firm matches. Where a row states a size, it is once, few, many or the class of an expanded clone; other rows omit it.

>many|TRBV20-1|TRBJ2-3|-
CSARVPSTDTQYF
TGCAGTGCTAGGGTCCCAAGCACAGATACGCAGTATTTT
>many|TRBV6-5|TRBJ1-2|-
CASKATENYGYTF
TGTGCCAGCAAGGCGACCGAAAACTATGGCTACACCTTC
>few|TRBV2|TRBJ2-3|-
CASRFVVSTDTQYF
TGTGCCAGCAGATTCGTAGTTAGCACAGATACGCAGTATTTT
>many|TRBV20-1|TRBJ1-6|-
CSARTPGAGTYNSPLHF
TGCAGTGCTAGGACCCCAGGGGCAGGGACCTATAATTCACCCCTCCACTTT
>many|TRBV5-1|TRBJ2-3|-
CASSAPPGSLGTDTQYF
TGCGCCAGCAGCGCCCCCCCTGGATCCCTCGGCACAGATACGCAGTATTTT
>once|TRBV5-1|TRBJ2-2|TRBD1
CANSLNQGASGELFF
TGCGCCAACAGCTTGAATCAGGGGGCGTCCGGGGAGCTCTTTTTT
>-|TRBV20-1|TRBJ1-4|TRBD1
CSASHLGDSLSGGLFF
TGCAGTGCTAGCCACCTTGGGGACAGTCTATCCGGGGGACTGTTTTTT
>many|TRBV28|TRBJ1-6|-
CASTRGINNSPLHF
TGTGCCAGTACCAGGGGTATCAATAATTCACCCCTCCACTTT
>many|TRBV28|TRBJ2-2|TRBD1
CASSPSGGRTGELFF
TGTGCCAGCAGTCCTTCAGGGGGTCGGACCGGGGAGCTGTTTTTT
>few|TRBV6-2/TRBV6-3|TRBJ2-7|-
CASRYAGGEQYF
TGTGCCAGCCGTTATGCTGGAGGGGAGCAGTACTTC